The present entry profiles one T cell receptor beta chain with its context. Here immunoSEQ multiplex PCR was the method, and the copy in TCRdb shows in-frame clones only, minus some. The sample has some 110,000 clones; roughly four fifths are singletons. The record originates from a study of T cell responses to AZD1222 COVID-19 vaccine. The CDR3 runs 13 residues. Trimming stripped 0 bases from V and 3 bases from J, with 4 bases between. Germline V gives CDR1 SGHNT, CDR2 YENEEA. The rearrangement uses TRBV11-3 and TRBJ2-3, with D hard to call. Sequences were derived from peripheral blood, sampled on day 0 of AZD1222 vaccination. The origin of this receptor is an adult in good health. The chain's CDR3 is CASSLDTTDTQYF. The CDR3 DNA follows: TGTGCCAGCAGCTTAGATACTACAGATACGCAGTATTTT.